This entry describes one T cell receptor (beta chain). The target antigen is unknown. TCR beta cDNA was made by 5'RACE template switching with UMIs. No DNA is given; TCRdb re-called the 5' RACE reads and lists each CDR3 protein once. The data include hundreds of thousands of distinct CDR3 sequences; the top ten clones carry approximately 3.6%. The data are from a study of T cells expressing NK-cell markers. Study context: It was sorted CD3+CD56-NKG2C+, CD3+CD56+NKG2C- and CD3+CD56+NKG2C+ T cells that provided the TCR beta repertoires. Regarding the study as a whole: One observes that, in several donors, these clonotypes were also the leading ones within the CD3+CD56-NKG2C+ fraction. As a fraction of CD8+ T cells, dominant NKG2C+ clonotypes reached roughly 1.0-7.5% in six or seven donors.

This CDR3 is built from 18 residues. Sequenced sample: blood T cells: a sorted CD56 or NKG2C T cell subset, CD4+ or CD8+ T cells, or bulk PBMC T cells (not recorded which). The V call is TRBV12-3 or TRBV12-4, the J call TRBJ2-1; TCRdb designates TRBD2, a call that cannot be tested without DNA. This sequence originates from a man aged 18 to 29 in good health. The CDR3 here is CASSPGASGKTSYNEQFF.